These 18 T cell receptor beta chains were all obtained from the same sample, sequenced in a study of tumor-infiltrating lymphocytes in primary liver carcinoma. A primer matching the constant region was used to make TCR beta cDNA from approximately 0.45 ug of total RNA. Employing slightly modified ARM-PCR, three nested multiplex PCR rounds were run, and these gave rise to the TCR beta libraries. Running 9 to 11 cycles apiece, the first two PCR rounds relied on TRBV1-TRBV30 forward primers together with a C-beta reverse primer. TCRdb itself ran the multiplex PCR reads through MiXCR, one entry per CDR3 protein. Among about 180,000 distinct CDR3 sequences listed, about 60% were seen once. Unsorted whole blood supplied the blood RNA, and germline DNA was isolated too. The sequenced material came from peripheral blood. All receptors come from a man aged 35 to 55 with primary liver carcinoma and hepatitis B virus infection.

This clonotype was counted between two and nine times. This chain joins TRBV4-1 and TRBJ1-2; TRBD1 is a possible D gene (5 bases). The CDR3 runs 16 residues. Germline V gene data show CDR1 as MGHRA and CDR2 as YSYEKL. Trimming cost V 2 bases and J 2 bases, with 15 bases left between them. The CDR3 DNA reads as TGCGCCAGCAGCCAAAGAGGTCGGGGGACCAACTATGGCTACACCTTC. Its protein is CASSQRGRGTNYGYTF.

About this clonotype: A read error is possible here, since a much larger clone lies one base away. The V call is TRBV11-2, the J call TRBJ2-1; TRBD2 is a possible D gene (6 bases). The germline V gene has CDR1 SGHAT and CDR2 FQNNGV. This CDR3 comprises 17 residues. CDR3 in amino acids: CTSTRGFQGFRNWEQFF. The CDR3 DNA reads as TGTACCAGCACCCGGGGGTTCCAGGGATTCCGGAATTGGGAGCAGTTCTTC.

This clonotype was found a few times. The chain employs TRBV12-3 or TRBV12-4 and TRBJ2-5, with a possible D match to TRBD2 (5 bases). The CDR3 loop spans 14 amino acids. V lost 5 bases, J lost 0 bases, and 10 bases lay in between. CDR3: CASSPLSDQETQYF. The CDR3, as DNA: TGTGCCAGCAGTCCCCTTAGCGACCAAGAGACCCAGTACTTC.

The chain employs TRBV5-4 and TRBJ2-2; D unclear. The CDR3 extends over 14 amino acids. Trimming shortened V by 0 bases and J by 8 bases, and 11 bases separated the two germline ends. Germline V gene lookup returns CDR1 SGHNT and CDR2 YYREEE (reference sequence). CDR3 in amino acids: CASSLVQGPGELFF. As DNA, the CDR3 is TGTGCCAGCAGCTTGGTCCAAGGCCCGGGGGAGCTGTTTTTT.

V gene TRBV6-6 combines with J gene TRBJ2-7; TRBD2 is a possible D gene (7 bases). Germline V CDR1 and CDR2: MNHNY, SVGAGI (reference sequence). V shed 5 bases and J shed 1 base, with 15 bases lying between them. The CDR3 runs 15 residues. CDR3 protein: CASSPAAGASYEQYF. The DNA of the CDR3 is TGTGCCAGCAGTCCGGCGGCGGGGGCTTCCTACGAGCAGTACTTC.

The V gene is TRBV29-1, the J gene TRBJ1-1, with D unclear. Germline values: CDR1 SQVTM, CDR2 ANQGSEA. The CDR3 totals 9 residues. V was trimmed by 7 bases and J by 7 bases, leaving 7 bases between them. The CDR3 loop is CSADIEAFF. As DNA, the CDR3 is TGCAGCGCCGACATTGAAGCTTTCTTT.

This clonotype was seen at least ten times. The chain links TRBV4-1 to TRBJ2-7; 14 bases are shared with TRBD2. J was trimmed by 5 bases and V by 2 bases; bases with no gene match: 8. The germline gives CDR1 MGHRA, CDR2 YSYEKL. The CDR3 runs to 17 residues. CDR3 sequence: CASSQTGLAGDRNEQYF. DNA for the CDR3: TGCGCCAGCAGCCAAACGGGACTAGCGGGAGATCGGAACGAGCAGTACTTC.

To note about this clonotype: A much larger clone differs from this one at a single base, so this may be a read error. The CDR3 ends on some other residue instead of the conserved phenylalanine or tryptophan, so this is likely a read error. The chain combines TRBV4-1 with TRBJ1-4, with a weak D call TRBD1 (5 bases). The V end was cut by 0 bases, the J end by 8 bases, with 16 bases between. Germline CDR1 MGHRA, CDR2 YSYEKL. CDR3 length: 16 amino acids. The CDR3 loop reads CASSQESRGAWEKLFY. The CDR3 DNA is TGCGCCAGCAGCCAAGAATCGAGGGGCGCTTGGGAAAAACTGTTTTAT.

J is TRBJ1-2 and V is TRBV11-2; tentatively, D is TRBD1 (6 bases). Germline-derived CDR1 and CDR2 are SGHAT and FQNNGV. V lost 5 bases and J lost 8, with 18 bases in between. CDR3 length equals 14 residues. CDR3 sequence reads: CASSPNPQGKGYTF. As DNA, the CDR3 is TGTGCCAGCAGCCCCAATCCTCAGGGGAAAGGCTACACCTTC.

In the case of this clonotype: It may be a read error: a sequence one base away is much more abundant. The chain couples TRBV12-3 or TRBV12-4 to TRBJ2-5; D is possibly TRBD2 (6 bases). The CDR3 contains 13 residues. CDR3 coding DNA: TGTGCCAGAAGTTTATCCGGGGGAGAGACCCAGTACTTC. This gives the protein CARSLSGGETQYF.

A remark on this clonotype: An end of the junction does not agree with germline; a read error may underlie this. The V gene is TRBV10-2, the J gene TRBJ2-1; 9 bases are a match to TRBD2. Per germline, CDR1 WSHSY and CDR2 SAAADI. The CDR3 consists of 15 residues. CDR3 sequence: CTSRPLTSGHNERFF. The CDR3 DNA is TGCACCAGCAGGCCGTTGACTAGCGGTCACAATGAGCGGTTCTTC.

This clonotype has ten or more counts. The chain recombines TRBV29-1 with TRBJ2-5, with 7 bases lining up with TRBD1. In germline, CDR1 is SQVTM, CDR2 ANQGSEA. CDR3 length: 12 amino acids. J lost 5 bases, V lost 6 bases, and 6 bases had no gene match. The CDR3 nucleotides are TGCAGCGTCCAGACAGGGCGGGAGACCCAGTACTTC. Amino acid sequence: CSVQTGRETQYF.

With regard to this clonotype: This may come from a read error, since a much larger clone is one base off. The V gene is TRBV4-1, the J gene TRBJ2-1; 8 positions match TRBD2. CDR1 and CDR2 from the germline V gene are MGHRA and YSYEKL. The CDR3 sequence is 16 residues long. CDR3: CASNQLSGSLNNEQFF. CDR3 DNA: TGCGCCAGCAACCAATTGAGCGGGAGCCTGAACAATGAGCAGTTCTTC.

The CDR3 reads CARSPNTGSVDTQYF. The CDR3 nucleotides read TGTGCCAGAAGCCCCAATACGGGATCGGTAGATACGCAGTATTTT. This chain links TRBV11-2 with TRBJ2-3; possible D gene TRBD2, 5 bases. The V end was cut by 9 bases, the J end by 5 bases, with 21 bases between. The CDR3 contains 15 residues. The germline V gene has CDR1 SGHAT and CDR2 FQNNGV.

With respect to this clonotype: The CDR3 end shows no conserved phenylalanine or tryptophan, and so a read error is likely. The rearrangement uses TRBV6-2 or TRBV6-3 and TRBJ2-1; D is perhaps TRBD1 (6 bases). Trimming pared 5 bases from V and 6 bases from J, leaving 14 bases between. From germline, CDR1 is MNHEY and CDR2 SVGEGT. This CDR3 spans 14 amino acids. CDR3 DNA: TGTGCCAGCAGTCGAACCGCGACAGGCAATGAGCAGTTCGTC. Its protein is CASSRTATGNEQFV.

The genes are TRBV5-1 and TRBJ2-6; D gene ambiguous. CDR1 is SGHRS and CDR2 is YFSETQ in the germline V gene. The CDR3 has 14 residues. V lost 2 bases, J lost 2 bases, and 5 bases lay in between. The CDR3 DNA sequence: TGCGCCAGCAGCTTCGTTCCTGGGGCCAACGTCCTGACTTTC. It encodes CASSFVPGANVLTF.

This clonotype was seen only a few times. The chain links TRBV12-3 or TRBV12-4 to TRBJ1-4, with a tentative D call TRBD1 (5 bases). The CDR3 length is 14 residues. V was clipped by 3 bases and J by 6 bases, with 11 bases between them. CDR3 region: CASSFERGDEKLFF. The CDR3 nucleotides read TGTGCCAGCAGTTTTGAGAGGGGTGATGAAAAACTGTTTTTT.

The V gene is TRBV11-2, the J gene TRBJ2-7; 11 bases align to TRBD2. The CDR3 is made up of 15 amino acids. The V and J ends lost 1 base and 3 bases, in that order; junction bases with no gene match: 2. CDR1 and CDR2 (germline): SGHAT, FQNNGV. The CDR3 bases are TGTGCCAGCAGCTTAGCAACTAGCGGGGGCTACGAGCAGTACTTC. It encodes CASSLATSGGYEQYF. Supplemented by reference TRBV11-2 and TRBJ2-7, the full variable domain reads EAGVAQSPRYKIIEKRQSVAFWCNPISGHATLYWYQQILGQGPKLLIQFQNNGVVDDSQLPKDRFSAERLKGVDSTLKIQPAKLEDSAVYLCASSLATSGGYEQYFGPGTRLTVT.